The source of this T cell receptor (beta chain) is a study of CD8+CD57+ T cells in acquired aplastic anemia. Looking at the study overall: Mean yield of DNA from sorted CD4+ and CD8+ cells was roughly 3.2 ug.

Genomic DNA, the template, was used for profiling of the TCR beta VDJ and CDR3. TCRdb independently ran MiXCR on the reads; one entry per CDR3 protein. The sample lists 400,000 to 450,000 distinct CDR3 sequences, 55% to 75% seen once, with around 4% in the top ten. Between the trimmed V and J ends, which lost 1 base and 8 bases, there was a span of 9 bases. Germline loops: CDR1 SGHNT, CDR2 YYREEE (reference sequence). The CDR3 totals 12 residues. This clonotype was obtained from a human donor in good health, serving as a control. The sequencing sample was made of sorted CD4+, CD8+, or CD8+CD57+ T cells (not recorded which) from PBMCs. The chain employs TRBV5-4 and TRBJ1-2; D gene ambiguous. The CDR3 coding sequence is TGTGCCAGCAGCTTGAGTTCGTGGGGCTACACCTTC. Amino acid sequence: CASSLSSWGYTF.